This T cell receptor beta chain was identified during a study of monozygotic twins with inflammatory bowel disease. This CDR3 is 14 amino acids long. Per the germline V gene, CDR1 is MNHNS and CDR2 is SASEGT. With regard to this clonotype: Its target is unknown.

Study-wide results and limits: Ultimately, a single strong signal or clonotype associated with IBD was not supported.

The template-switching step introduced UMIs that carried a 6-nucleotide sample barcode. TCRdb reprocessed the 5' RACE reads and keeps a single row for each CDR3 protein, giving no DNA. This sample's table reports 400,000 to 500,000 distinct CDR3 sequences. V gene TRBV6-1 combines with J gene TRBJ2-5; there is no DNA to check the TCRdb D call of TRBD2. The sequence was obtained from a human donor with ulcerative colitis or Crohn's disease, or a healthy co-twin of an affected twin (not recorded which). Material for sequencing was blood. The CDR3: CASSLSGGRETQYF.